These T cell receptor beta chains were read from a single sample in a study of T-cell memory formation after mild COVID-19. MiXCR, applied by TCRdb to the 5' RACE reads, yields one record per CDR3 protein. The table includes roughly 340,000 distinct CDR3 sequences, 20% to 25% detected once. Source material: PBMCs or a T cell subset sorted from them (not recorded which). These receptors all come from a man between 18 and 29 years old who had mild COVID-19 (a few samples of this study predate the infection). Cell type and time point are not known. The CDR3 runs from the conserved cysteine through the conserved F or W. A D gene is named only where the DNA matches it firmly. A clone size is listed for some rows: how often the clone was seen (once, few, many), or a class if it is expanded.

j_call | clone_size | v_call | d_call | cdr3_nt | cdr3_aa
TRBJ2-5 | . | TRBV29-1 | . | TGCAGCGTTGGTGGGCCGCAGGAGACCCAGTACTTC | CSVGGPQETQYF
TRBJ2-1 | . | TRBV29-1 | . | TGCAGCGTTGGTACAGTATACAATGAGCAGTTCTTC | CSVGTVYNEQFF
TRBJ1-5 | . | TRBV20-1 | . | TGCAGTGCTAGATCTGACAGGAATCAGCCCCAGCATTTT | CSARSDRNQPQHF
TRBJ1-1 | few | TRBV4-3 | . | TGCGCCAGCAGCCAAGTGGTGTTAGGTTGGAACACTGAAGCTTTCTTT | CASSQVVLGWNTEAFF
TRBJ1-1 | . | TRBV30 | . | TGTGCCTGGAGTATAGAAGGGGCACGAGCTTTCTTT | CAWSIEGARAFF
TRBJ2-5 | . | TRBV7-9 | . | TGTGCCAGCAGCTCCGGATTTGGGGGTGGAGAGACCCAGTACTTC | CASSSGFGGGETQYF
TRBJ2-2 | few | TRBV5-1 | TRBD1 | TGCGCCAGCAGCTTGAACCCTGGACAGGGGTACACCGGGGAGCTGTTTTTT | CASSLNPGQGYTGELFF
TRBJ1-5 | . | TRBV6-2/TRBV6-3 | TRBD1 | TGTGCCAGCGAGGGACAGGGTAGCAATCAGCCCCAGCATTTT | CASEGQGSNQPQHF
TRBJ2-5 | few | TRBV29-1 | TRBD2 | TGCAGCGTTGGGGAGGGAGAGACCCAGTACTTC | CSVGEGETQYF
TRBJ1-5 | few | TRBV12-3/TRBV12-4 | . | TGTGCCAGCAGTTTAGTCAGGGATCAGCCCCAGCATTTT | CASSLVRDQPQHF
TRBJ1-4 | . | TRBV7-3 | . | TGTGCCAGCAGCTTGGGACACGGCCTTAATGAAAAACTGTTTTTT | CASSLGHGLNEKLFF
TRBJ2-2 | many | TRBV6-5 | . | TGTGCCAGCAGTTACCCCCCCACCCGGGAGCTGTTTTTT | CASSYPPTRELFF
TRBJ1-3 | . | TRBV4-3 | . | TGCGCCAGCAGCCAAGATAGGCTCGGGGCCACCATATATTTT | CASSQDRLGATIYF
TRBJ2-4 | . | TRBV10-2 | . | TGCGCCAGCAGAGAAGTCAGCAATGCGGGGAACATTCAGTACTTC | CASREVSNAGNIQYF
TRBJ1-1 | . | TRBV12-3/TRBV12-4 | . | TGTGCCAGCAGTTCGGCAGCAAACTTACCGAACACTGAAGCTTTCTTT | CASSSAANLPNTEAFF
TRBJ2-3 | . | TRBV10-3 | TRBD1 | TGTGCCATCAGCTCCGGGGACAGGGGCATCACAGATACGCAGTATTTT | CAISSGDRGITDTQYF
TRBJ2-5 | few | TRBV5-1 | TRBD2 | TGCGCCAGCAGAACGACTAGCGGGGGGTACCAAGAGACCCAGTACTTC | CASRTTSGGYQETQYF
TRBJ2-7 | few | TRBV12-3/TRBV12-4 | TRBD1 | TGTGCCAGCAGTTTAGCCGGACAGGGCTTTTACGAGCAGTACTTC | CASSLAGQGFYEQYF
TRBJ1-2 | . | TRBV4-3 | . | TGCGCCAGCAGCCAAGAATTCAGGCAGCTCGCCGGCTACACCTTC | CASSQEFRQLAGYTF
TRBJ2-3 | few | TRBV5-6 | . | TGTGCCAGCAGCTTGGATTACGGGGAAAGCACAGATACGCAGTATTTT | CASSLDYGESTDTQYF